The clone carrying this TCR beta chain was picked up one time. The data were obtained in a study of blood T cell repertoires in COVID-19. Authors' processing steps: For nucleated cells, counts were estimated from reference gene primer amplification. TCRdb keeps only in-frame clones here, not all; method: immunoSEQ multiplex PCR. Clone size and V and J calls were adopted from that table, with D and trimming inferred from the DNA. The sample has tens of thousands of clones, 76% seen once; the top ten hold 14% to 15%. The CDR3 is made up of 15 amino acids. Trimming cost V 2 bases and J 1 base, with 11 bases left between them. Germline V gene sequence: CDR1 WNHNN, CDR2 SYGVQD (reference sequence).

The sequence derives from a man aged 55 to 70 with COVID-19, enrolled during active disease. The chain employs TRBV10-1 and TRBJ1-1; TRBD1 might be the D (6 bases). Sequencing used peripheral blood. CDR3 amino acids: CASSEGTGRNTEAFF. As DNA, the CDR3 is TGCGCCAGCAGTGAGGGAACAGGGAGGAACACTGAAGCTTTCTTT.